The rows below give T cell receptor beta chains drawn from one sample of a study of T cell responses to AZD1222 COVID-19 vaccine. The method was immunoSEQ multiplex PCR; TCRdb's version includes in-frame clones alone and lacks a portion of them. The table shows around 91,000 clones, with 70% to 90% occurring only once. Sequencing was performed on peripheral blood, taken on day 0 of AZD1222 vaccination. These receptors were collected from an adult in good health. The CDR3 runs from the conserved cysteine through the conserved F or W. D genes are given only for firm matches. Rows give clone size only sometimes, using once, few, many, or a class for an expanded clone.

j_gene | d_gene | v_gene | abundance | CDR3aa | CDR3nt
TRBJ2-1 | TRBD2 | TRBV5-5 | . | CASSLLAGGSSEQFF | TGTGCCAGCAGCTTACTAGCGGGTGGCTCATCTGAGCAGTTCTTC
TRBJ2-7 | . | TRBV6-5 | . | CASSWTISYEQYF | TGTGCCAGCAGCTGGACAATTTCCTACGAGCAGTACTTC
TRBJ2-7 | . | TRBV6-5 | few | CASSYARGDSTKGQYF | TGTGCCAGCAGTTACGCGCGGGGCGACTCTACGAAGGGGCAGTACTTC
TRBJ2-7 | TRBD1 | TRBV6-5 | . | CASSSRQGASYEQYF | TGTGCCAGCAGTTCCCGACAGGGGGCATCCTACGAGCAGTACTTC
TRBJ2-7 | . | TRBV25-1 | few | CASSSDYEQYF | TGTGCCAGCAGTTCTGACTACGAGCAGTACTTC
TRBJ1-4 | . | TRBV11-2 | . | CASSKDIGDLKEKLFF | TGTGCCAGCAGCAAGGATATAGGGGACCTTAAAGAAAAACTGTTTTTT
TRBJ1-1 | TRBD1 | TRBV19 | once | CASSKRGQGQTEAFF | TGTGCCAGTAGTAAGAGAGGACAGGGACAGACTGAAGCTTTCTTT
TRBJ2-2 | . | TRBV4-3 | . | CASSLRTNTGELFF | TGCGCCAGCAGCCTCAGAACGAACACCGGGGAGCTGTTTTTT
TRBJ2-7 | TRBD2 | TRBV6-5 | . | CASSSTSGGASEQYF | TGTGCCAGCAGCTCCACTAGCGGGGGGGCGAGCGAGCAGTACTTC
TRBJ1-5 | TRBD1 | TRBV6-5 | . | CATDRGRSAGQPQHF | TGTGCCACCGACAGGGGTCGATCGGCCGGTCAGCCCCAGCATTTT
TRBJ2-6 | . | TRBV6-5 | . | CASTRTSGANVLTF | TGTGCCAGCACCAGAACGTCTGGGGCCAACGTCCTGACTTTC
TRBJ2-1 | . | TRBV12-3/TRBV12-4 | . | CASALDSYNEQFF | TGTGCCAGCGCTTTGGATTCCTACAATGAGCAGTTCTTC
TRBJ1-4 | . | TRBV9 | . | CASSQREAVNEKLFF | TGTGCCAGCAGCCAGAGGGAGGCAGTAAATGAAAAACTGTTTTTT
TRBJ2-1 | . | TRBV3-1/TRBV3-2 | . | CASSQAGDGEQFF | TGTGCCAGCAGCCAAGCGGGGGACGGTGAGCAGTTCTTC
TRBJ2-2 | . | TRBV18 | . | CASSSGRKNTGELFF | TGTGCCAGCTCATCCGGGAGAAAGAACACCGGGGAGCTGTTTTTT
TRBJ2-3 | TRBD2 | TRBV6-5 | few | CASRRGLETDTQYF | TGTGCCAGCCGGCGGGGACTAGAGACAGATACGCAGTATTTT
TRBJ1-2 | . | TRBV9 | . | CASSQDPEGYGYTF | TGTGCCAGCAGCCAAGACCCAGAGGGCTATGGCTACACCTTC
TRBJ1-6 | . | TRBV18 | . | CASSPGSGAYSPLHF | TGTGCCAGCTCACCAGGGTCGGGGGCGTATTCACCCCTCCACTTT
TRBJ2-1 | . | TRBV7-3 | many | CASSFLESNEQFF | TGTGCCAGCAGCTTTCTAGAGAGCAATGAGCAGTTCTTC
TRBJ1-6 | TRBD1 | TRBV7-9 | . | CASSGGTGNSPLHF | TGTGCCAGCAGCGGTGGGACAGGGAATTCACCCCTCCACTTT
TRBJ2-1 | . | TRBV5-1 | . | CASSLEGQANEQFF | TGCGCCAGCAGCTTGGAGGGCCAGGCCAATGAGCAGTTCTTC
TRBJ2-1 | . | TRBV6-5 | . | CASRTPGRGENEQFF | TGTGCCAGCAGGACTCCGGGACGAGGGGAGAATGAGCAGTTCTTC
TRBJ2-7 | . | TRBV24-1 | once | CATTSTPKDSPHEQYF | TGTGCCACCACCTCAACCCCCAAGGACAGTCCCCACGAGCAGTACTTC
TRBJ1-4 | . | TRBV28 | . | CASMRAENEKLFF | TGTGCCAGCATGCGGGCGGAGAATGAAAAACTGTTTTTT
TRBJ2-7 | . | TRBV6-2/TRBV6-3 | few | CASSYPDSAEVTKQYF | TGTGCCAGCAGTTACCCGGACAGTGCCGAGGTTACGAAGCAGTACTTC
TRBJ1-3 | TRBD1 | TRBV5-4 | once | CASSVNRGPGNTIYF | TGTGCCAGCAGCGTGAACAGGGGGCCTGGAAACACCATATATTTT
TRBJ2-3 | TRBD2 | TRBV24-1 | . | CATSEVSGSTDTQYF | TGTGCCACCAGTGAGGTTAGCGGGAGCACAGATACGCAGTATTTT
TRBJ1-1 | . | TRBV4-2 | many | CASSPQRDTEAFF | TGTGCCAGCAGCCCCCAAAGAGACACTGAAGCTTTCTTT
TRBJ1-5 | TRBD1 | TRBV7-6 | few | CASSLGQGGDQPQHF | TGTGCCAGCAGCTTAGGACAGGGGGGGGATCAGCCCCAGCATTTT
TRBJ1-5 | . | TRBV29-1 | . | CSVANGDQPQHF | TGCAGCGTTGCAAACGGAGATCAGCCCCAGCATTTT
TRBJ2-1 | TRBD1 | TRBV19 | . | CASKGQAGSNEQFF | TGTGCCAGTAAGGGACAGGCGGGGTCCAATGAGCAGTTCTTC
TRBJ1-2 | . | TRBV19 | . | CASSDYGYTF | TGTGCCAGCTCAGACTATGGCTACACCTTC
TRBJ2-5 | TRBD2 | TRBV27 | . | CASTGRAGETQYF | TGTGCCAGCACCGGGAGGGCCGGAGAGACCCAGTACTTC
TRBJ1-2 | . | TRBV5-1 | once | CASSLDPPVGYTF | TGCGCCAGCAGCTTGGACCCACCGGTAGGCTACACCTTC
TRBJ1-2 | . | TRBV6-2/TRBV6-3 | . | CASSYGVWGKDYGYTF | TGTGCCAGCAGTTACGGGGTGTGGGGGAAGGACTATGGCTACACCTTC
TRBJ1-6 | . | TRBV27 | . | CASSFPGSPLHF | TGTGCCAGCAGTTTCCCCGGTTCACCCCTCCACTTT
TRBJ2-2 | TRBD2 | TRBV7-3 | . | CASSSGLAEGELFF | TGTGCCAGCAGCTCGGGACTAGCAGAAGGGGAGCTGTTTTTT
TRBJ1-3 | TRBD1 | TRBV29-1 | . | CSVIGQARNTIYF | TGCAGCGTGATCGGACAGGCACGAAACACCATATATTTT
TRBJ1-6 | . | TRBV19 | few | CASSVRGLDSPLHF | TGTGCCAGTAGTGTCCGGGGCCTTGATTCACCCCTCCACTTT
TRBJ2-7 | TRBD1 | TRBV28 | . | CATRQGPWEQYF | TGTGCCACCCGACAGGGCCCCTGGGAGCAGTACTTC
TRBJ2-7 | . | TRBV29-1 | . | CSAGVEHEQYF | TGCAGCGCAGGGGTGGAGCACGAGCAGTACTTC
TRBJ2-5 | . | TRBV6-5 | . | CASSLTGGEAEETQYF | TGTGCCAGCAGTTTAACCGGGGGCGAGGCAGAAGAGACCCAGTACTTC
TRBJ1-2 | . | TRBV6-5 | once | CASSYGGVNYGYTF | TGTGCCAGCAGTTATGGGGGAGTTAACTATGGCTACACCTTC
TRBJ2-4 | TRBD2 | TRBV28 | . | CASSLSGRNIQYF | TGTGCCAGCAGCCTTAGCGGGAGAAACATTCAGTACTTC
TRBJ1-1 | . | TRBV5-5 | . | CASSLGGTLNTEAFF | TGTGCCAGCAGCTTGGGTGGGACCTTGAACACTGAAGCTTTCTTT
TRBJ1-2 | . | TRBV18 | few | CASSPVGQIYGYTF | TGTGCCAGCTCACCGGTAGGACAGATCTATGGCTACACCTTC
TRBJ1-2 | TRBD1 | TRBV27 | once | CASSEIWLTGQGSYTF | TGTGCCAGCAGTGAAATATGGCTTACGGGACAGGGGAGCTACACCTTC
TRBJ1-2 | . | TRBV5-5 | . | CASSSRGGYGYTF | TGTGCCAGCAGCTCCAGGGGTGGGTATGGCTACACCTTC
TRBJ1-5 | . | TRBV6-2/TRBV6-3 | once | CASSYARTGGHQPQHF | TGTGCCAGCAGTTATGCTAGGACCGGCGGGCATCAGCCCCAGCATTTT
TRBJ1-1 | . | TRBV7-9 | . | CASSFAQNTEAFF | TGTGCCAGCAGCTTCGCACAGAACACTGAAGCTTTCTTT
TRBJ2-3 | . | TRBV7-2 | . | CASSLDPDTQYF | TGTGCCAGCAGCTTAGACCCCGATACGCAGTATTTT